Presented here are 16 T cell receptor beta chains from one specimen sequenced in a study of Ad26.COV2.S vaccination and SARS-CoV-2 variants. Treatment here: some 19 received Ad26.COV2.S at low or high dose, single or two shots; 5 received placebo; per-sample allocation not given. The study sampled participants on day 63 after the first vaccine or placebo injection. Generated by immunoSEQ multiplex PCR, the TCRdb table keeps only in-frame clones and is missing some. The table includes around 450,000 clones, 89% detected once. The sample in question was peripheral blood, obtained in a trial of Ad26.COV2.S vaccine versus placebo. Receptors originate from a person between 18 and 65 years old who received the Ad26.COV2.S COVID-19 vaccine or a placebo.

The chain recombines TRBV7-2 with TRBJ1-5; D gene unclear. The germline CDR1 and CDR2 sequences are SGHTA and FQGNSA. Trimming left V 1 base short and J 4 bases short, with 11 bases between. The CDR3 extends over 15 amino acids. CDR3 sequence: CASSLVGSENQPQHF. CDR3 bases: TGTGCCAGCAGCTTAGTCGGCAGCGAAAATCAGCCCCAGCATTTT.

The V and J genes are TRBV11-2 and TRBJ1-4; D ambiguous. V lost 0 bases, J lost 13 bases, and 12 bases lay in between. The CDR3 extends over 13 amino acids. CDR1 SGHAT and CDR2 FQNNGV come from the germline V gene. CDR3 in amino acids: CASSLDLSEALFF. The DNA of the CDR3 is TGTGCCAGCAGCTTAGATTTGAGCGAGGCACTGTTTTTT.

Here the CDR3 reads CASSLRGGAQTQYF. CDR3 DNA: TGTGCCAGCAGCTTAAGGGGGGGGGCCCAGACCCAGTACTTC. The chain couples TRBV13 to TRBJ2-5; D may be TRBD2 (7 bases). The ends were cut back, 2 bases at V and 6 bases at J, with 13 bases in the middle. This CDR3 comprises 14 residues. Germline CDR1 and CDR2: PRHDT and FYEKMQ (reference sequence).

The J gene is TRBJ2-3, the V gene TRBV7-2; D assignment may be TRBD1 or TRBD2 (6 bases each). Germline V gene data show CDR1 as SGHTA and CDR2 as FQGNSA. The CDR3 sequence is 15 residues long. V gave up 8 bases and J gave up 4 bases, with 19 bases separating them. This CDR3 reads CASGPGGRTADTQYF. The DNA of the CDR3 is TGTGCCAGCGGCCCCGGGGGCCGGACCGCAGATACGCAGTATTTT.

In this sample, this clone turned up a few times. V usage is TRBV6-2 or TRBV6-3 and J usage is TRBJ2-1; 11 bases are a match to TRBD2. V gave up 2 bases and J gave up 2 bases; unmatched junction bases: 2. The germline CDR1 and CDR2 sequences are MNHEY and SVGEGT. The CDR3 has 16 amino acids. The CDR3, as DNA: TGTGCCAGCAGTTACGCTAGCGGGGGGACCTACAATGAGCAGTTCTTC. Amino acids: CASSYASGGTYNEQFF.

V gene TRBV18 combines with J gene TRBJ1-2, with a weak D call TRBD1 (5 bases). Germline CDR1 is KGHSH and CDR2 is LQKENI. This CDR3 contains 15 residues. V dropped 0 bases and J dropped 7 bases, with 15 bases sitting between them. The CDR3 DNA reads TGTGCCAGCTCACCACCTGCGGAGGGGAGGAGTGGCTACACCTTC. Translation: CASSPPAEGRSGYTF.

The V and J genes are TRBV28 and TRBJ2-7; D is uncertain. The V gene lost 4 bases and the J gene lost 0 bases, with 4 bases spanning the gap. Per germline, CDR1 MDHEN and CDR2 SYDVKM. CDR3 length: 12 amino acids. The CDR3 nucleotides read TGTGCCAGCAGTTCCTACTCCTACGAGCAGTACTTC. It encodes CASSSYSYEQYF.

This clone was seen more than once but under ten times. This chain connects TRBV4-3 to TRBJ1-2; the D is unclear. This CDR3 comprises 15 residues. V was shortened by 2 bases and J by 4 bases, with 14 bases between the two germline ends. CDR1 and CDR2 from the germline V gene are LGHNA and YSLEER. In DNA, the CDR3 is TGCGCCAGCAGCCAATCCCGCAAGGGAATCTATGGCTACACCTTC. This codes for CASSQSRKGIYGYTF.

This clone was seen a few times. The rearrangement uses TRBV3-1 (or the pseudogene TRBV3-2) and TRBJ1-1, with 7 nucleotides matching TRBD1. The V gene's germline CDR1 is LGHDT and CDR2 YNNKEL (reference sequence). This CDR3 region has 13 residues. After removal of 4 bases from V and 7 bases from J, the junction contained 6 bases not matched to a gene. DNA for the CDR3: TGTGCCAGCAGCCCCAGACAGGGCAGTGAAGCTTTCTTT. Its translation: CASSPRQGSEAFF.

Only a few counts were recorded for this clone. The rearrangement links TRBV30 to TRBJ2-7; D unclear. The CDR3 is 11 residues long. The germline V gene has CDR1 GTSNPN and CDR2 SVGIG (reference sequence). The ends were cut back, 5 bases at V and 3 bases at J, with 8 bases in the middle. DNA of the CDR3: TGTGCCTGGCAGAACAGCTACGAGCAGTACTTC. It is translated as CAWQNSYEQYF. Supplemented by reference TRBV30 and TRBJ2-7, the full variable domain reads SQTIHQWPATLVQPVGSPLSLECTVEGTSNPNLYWYRQAAGRGLQLLFYSVGIGQISSEVPQNLSASRPQDRQFILSSKKLLLSDSGFYLCAWQNSYEQYFGPGTRLTVT.

CDR3 region: CASSLSDAVESPYEQYF. The DNA for the CDR3 is TGTGCCAGCAGTTTAAGTGACGCGGTCGAGTCCCCCTACGAGCAGTACTTC. J is TRBJ2-7 and V is TRBV28; D ambiguous. The germline V gene encodes CDR1 MDHEN and CDR2 SYDVKM. The CDR3 is made up of 17 amino acids. The V end was cut by 2 bases, the J end by 2 bases, with 19 bases between.

V and J are TRBV30 and TRBJ1-3; D ambiguous. This CDR3 is 13 amino acids long. From germline, CDR1 is GTSNPN and CDR2 SVGIG (reference sequence). The V and J ends lost 2 bases and 2 bases respectively, with 7 bases between them. CDR3 sequence: CAWSLQTGNTIYF. For the CDR3, the DNA is TGTGCCTGGAGTCTACAAACTGGAAACACCATATATTTT.

This clone came up a few times. J is TRBJ2-1 and V is TRBV19, with 14 bases matching TRBD2. Germline-derived CDR1 and CDR2 are LNHDA and SQIVND (reference sequence). The CDR3 runs 15 residues. V gave up 5 bases and J gave up 10 bases; unmatched junction bases: 7. As DNA, the CDR3 is TGTGCCAGTAGTGCCGGGACTAGCGGGAGACTCGAGCAGTTCTTC. Amino acids: CASSAGTSGRLEQFF.

This rearrangement joins TRBV4-2 to TRBJ2-7; a weak D match, TRBD2 (6 bases). From germline, CDR1 is LGHNA and CDR2 YNFKEQ. The V end lost 4 bases, the J end lost 0 bases, and 13 bases lay between the germline ends. The CDR3 runs 15 residues. The CDR3 region is CASSRDFSSSYEQYF. The CDR3 DNA is TGTGCCAGCAGCCGGGACTTTTCAAGCTCCTACGAGCAGTACTTC.

The DNA for the CDR3 is TGTGCCAGCAGCTTAGGTGGGCAGAACACTGAAGCTTTCTTT. Its protein is CASSLGGQNTEAFF. This sequence joins TRBV11-2 and TRBJ1-1; D uncertain. V lost 1 base, J lost 1 base, and 7 bases lay in between. In germline, CDR1 is SGHAT, CDR2 FQNNGV. The CDR3 contains 14 residues.

This clone was counted between two and nine times. The J gene is TRBJ1-2, the V gene TRBV28; D call uncertain. The length of the CDR3 is 11 residues. The V gene's germline CDR1 is MDHEN and CDR2 SYDVKM. Between the trimmed V and J ends, which lost 3 bases and 1 base, there was a span of 0 bases. Here the CDR3 reads CASSFNYGYTF. For the CDR3, the DNA is TGTGCCAGCAGTTTTAACTATGGCTACACCTTC.